This entry lists 20 T cell receptor beta chains sequenced from one sample in a study of shared clonotypes between healthy human individuals. Only in-frame clones appear in the TCRdb table, and some are missing; sequencing was by immunoSEQ multiplex PCR. The data contain roughly 2 million clones, roughly 95% of them singletons. CD45RO-negative CD8 cells positively selected for CCR7 made up the naive population, which excluded terminally differentiated effector memory CD45RA+ cells. The sequenced material came from naive CD8+ T cells sorted from blood. The receptor source for this set is a man between 18 and 35 years old in good health.

Of note for this clone: Other DNA sequences in this sample translate to the same CDR3. V usage is TRBV4-3 and J usage is TRBJ2-7; 7 bases map to TRBD1. V lost 4 bases to trimming and J lost 0 bases; unmatched junction nucleotides: 6. The germline gives CDR1 LGHNA, CDR2 YSLEER. The CDR3 extends over 15 amino acids. The CDR3 spells CASSPGQASSYEQYF. DNA of the CDR3: TGCGCCAGCAGCCCAGGACAGGCGAGCTCCTACGAGCAGTACTTC.

Notes on this clone: A single base separates this from a much larger clone, so it may be a read error. The sample carries other DNA sequences with the same CDR3. This chain links TRBV28 with TRBJ2-1; no clear D gene. V dropped 2 bases and J dropped 2 bases, with 1 base sitting between them. Germline values: CDR1 MDHEN, CDR2 SYDVKM. The CDR3 runs to 12 residues. In DNA form, the CDR3 reads TGTGCCAGCAGTTTAGCCTACAATGAGCAGTTCTTC. The encoded protein is CASSLAYNEQFF. Combining the CDR3 with reference TRBV28 and TRBJ2-1 gives the whole variable domain DVKVTQSSRYLVKRTGEKVFLECVQDMDHENMFWYRQDPGLGLRLIYFSYDVKMKEKGDIPEGYSVSREKKERFSLILESASTNQTSMYLCASSLAYNEQFFGPGTRLTVL.

The chain recombines TRBV27 with TRBJ2-5; possible D gene TRBD1, 6 bases. Deletions cut 1 base from V and 6 bases from J, with 9 bases between. This CDR3 is built from 13 residues. Germline V gene lookup returns CDR1 MNHEY and CDR2 SMNVEV (reference sequence). The DNA of the CDR3 is TGTGCCAGCAGTTTATACCAGGGGAAGACCCAGTACTTC. Its translation is CASSLYQGKTQYF.

Details on this clone: The same CDR3 can be traced to other DNA sequences in this sample. This chain uses TRBV28 with TRBJ2-7; the D is unclear. The germline CDR1 and CDR2 sequences are MDHEN and SYDVKM. V lost 2 bases, J lost 0 bases, and 5 bases lay in between. The CDR3 spans 13 residues. The CDR3 protein is CASSLADSYEQYF. The CDR3, as DNA: TGTGCCAGCAGTTTAGCAGACTCCTACGAGCAGTACTTC.

This clone occurred once. This chain uses TRBV7-9 with TRBJ2-7, with 7 positions matching TRBD2. Germline V gives CDR1 SEHNR, CDR2 FQNEAQ (reference sequence). CDR3 size: 16 residues. V shed 1 base and J 0 bases; nucleotides not matched to a gene: 6. This CDR3 is CASSLGYGGNSYEQYF. In nucleotides, the CDR3 is TGTGCCAGCAGCTTAGGGTACGGGGGGAACTCCTACGAGCAGTACTTC.

The chain employs TRBV29-1 and TRBJ1-2; 10 positions match TRBD1. The V segment lost 4 bases and the J segment 6 bases; nucleotides outside the gene matches: 8. This CDR3 region has 14 residues. The germline CDR1 and CDR2 sequences are SQVTM and ANQGSEA. The CDR3 protein is CSVVPGQGSDGYTF. The CDR3 nucleotides are TGCAGCGTTGTCCCGGGACAGGGGTCTGATGGCTACACCTTC. The whole variable domain, remainder taken from reference TRBV29-1 and TRBJ1-2, is SAVISQKPSRDICQRGTSLTIQCQVDSQVTMMFWYRQQPGQSLTLIATANQGSEATYESGFVIDKFPISRPNLTFSTLTVSNMSPEDSSIYLCSVVPGQGSDGYTFGSGTRLTVV.

The gene calls are TRBV29-1 and TRBJ2-7, with a tentative D call TRBD2 (6 bases). The CDR3 extends over 13 amino acids. Germline loops: CDR1 SQVTM, CDR2 ANQGSEA. V lost 3 bases to trimming and J lost 0 bases, with 9 bases between them. In DNA form, the CDR3 reads TGCAGCGTTGAGAGCGGGCACTCCTACGAGCAGTACTTC. Translating gives CSVESGHSYEQYF.

This chain uses TRBV5-4 with TRBJ2-2; D tentatively fits TRBD1 or TRBD2 (6 bases each). Looked up from germline, CDR1 is SGHNT and CDR2 is YYREEE (reference sequence). The V and J ends lost 4 bases and 5 bases respectively, with 24 bases between them. This CDR3 is 18 amino acids long. The CDR3 loop reads CASSLSYSGALDTGELFF. DNA of the CDR3: TGTGCCAGCAGCCTTTCTTACTCGGGGGCCCTCGATACCGGGGAGCTGTTTTTT.

This clone was seen a single time. The V gene is TRBV6-5, the J gene TRBJ2-5; TRBD2 matches 10 bases. CDR3 length: 15 amino acids. J lost 2 bases, V lost 6 bases, and 6 bases had no gene match. Germline CDR1 and CDR2: MNHEY and SVGAGI. CDR3 sequence: CASSLAGAVQETQYF. The CDR3 DNA sequence: TGTGCCAGCAGCCTAGCGGGGGCCGTTCAAGAGACCCAGTACTTC.

This clone was counted only a few times. Other DNA sequences in this specimen translate into the identical CDR3. This rearrangement joins TRBV5-6 to TRBJ2-7, with 7 bases that match TRBD1. The CDR3 contains 12 residues. The germline V gene encodes CDR1 SGHDT and CDR2 YYEEEE. V shed 4 bases and J 4 bases; nucleotides not matched to a gene: 2. The CDR3 loop reads CASSEQGYEQYF. Here the CDR3 DNA reads TGTGCCAGCAGCGAACAGGGGTACGAGCAGTACTTC.

Points on this clone: Other DNA sequences within the sample encode an identical CDR3. This chain uses TRBV6-5 with TRBJ2-1; D call uncertain. From germline, CDR1 is MNHEY and CDR2 SVGAGI. Trimming removed 0 bases at V and 4 bases at J, with 7 bases between. The CDR3 runs 14 residues. The CDR3 nucleotides read TGTGCCAGCAGTTACTCGAGTGGGTACAATGAGCAGTTCTTC. Its translation is CASSYSSGYNEQFF.

The chain couples TRBV11-2 to TRBJ1-2, with 8 bases identical to TRBD1. Germline trimming cut 2 bases from V and 4 bases from J; bases unmatched to any gene: 12. CDR3 length: 17 amino acids. The germline V gene has CDR1 SGHAT and CDR2 FQNNGV. The CDR3 here is CASSLPRLQGVGYGYTF. DNA of the CDR3: TGTGCCAGCAGCTTACCCAGACTACAGGGGGTGGGCTATGGCTACACCTTC.

The V call is TRBV5-6, the J call TRBJ2-5; no definite D call. The CDR3 runs 12 residues. V was shortened by 4 bases and J by 2 bases, with 6 bases between the two germline ends. Germline assignment: CDR1 SGHDT and CDR2 YYEEEE. DNA of the CDR3: TGTGCCAGCAGCCCTGATCAAGAGACCCAGTACTTC. This encodes CASSPDQETQYF.

Of note for this clone: The DNA is left out, because the CDR3 cannot be placed on it with certainty; the CDR3 is given as TCRdb lists it. V is TRBV7-8 and J is TRBJ2-7. The CDR3 length is 15 residues, termini included. Germline V gene sequence: CDR1 SGHVS, CDR2 FQNEAQ. The CDR3 protein is CASSFGHGAPYEQHF.

CDR3 amino acids: CASLTGLGETQYF. CDR3 DNA: TGTGCCAGTCTGACAGGGCTCGGGGAGACCCAGTACTTC. The J gene is TRBJ2-5, the V gene TRBV2; TRBD1 aligns across 7 bases. CDR3 length equals 13 residues. The J segment lost 5 bases and the V segment lost 9 bases, leaving 9 bases of the junction unmatched. Germline V gene data show CDR1 as SNHLY and CDR2 as FYNNEI.

The chain recombines TRBV7-6 with TRBJ2-7; D is ambiguous. This CDR3 has 14 amino acids. V lost 1 base, J lost 3 bases, and 10 bases lay in between. Germline loops: CDR1 SGHVS, CDR2 FNYEAQ. CDR3 bases: TGTGCCAGCAGCTTAGGGGAACTGGTCTACGAGCAGTACTTC. This gives the protein CASSLGELVYEQYF.

The CDR3 spells CASSGGSLEQYF. In nucleotides, the CDR3 is TGTGCCAGCAGTGGGGGATCCCTCGAGCAGTACTTC. The chain links TRBV2 to TRBJ2-7; D is undetermined. The CDR3 extends over 12 amino acids. Germline V gene data show CDR1 as SNHLY and CDR2 as FYNNEI. Trimming removed 4 bases at V and 6 bases at J, with 10 bases between.

This clone showed up just once. The CDR3 spells CASSLGAGHQPQHF. CDR3 sequence (DNA): TGTGCCAGCAGCTTAGGGGCAGGGCATCAGCCCCAGCATTTT. The chain recombines TRBV7-2 with TRBJ1-5; D is perhaps TRBD1 (5 bases). The CDR3 runs 14 residues. With 1 base removed from V and 5 bases from J, the gap between germline ends came to 9 bases. Germline V gives CDR1 SGHTA, CDR2 FQGNSA.

Regarding this clone: Additional DNA sequences in this sample encode the identical CDR3. The genes are TRBV27 and TRBJ2-7; the D is unclear. The ends were cut back, 3 bases at V and 0 bases at J, with 9 bases in the middle. This CDR3 contains 14 residues. The V gene's germline CDR1 is MNHEY and CDR2 SMNVEV (reference sequence). CDR3 amino acids: CASSFGHSSYEQYF. For the CDR3, the DNA is TGTGCCAGCAGTTTTGGGCATAGCTCCTACGAGCAGTACTTC.

This chain uses TRBV5-6 with TRBJ1-1, with D uncertain. The germline gives CDR1 SGHDT, CDR2 YYEEEE. Deletions cut 0 bases from V and 0 bases from J, with 6 bases between. CDR3 length: 14 amino acids. The CDR3 loop reads CASSLGVVNTEAFF. The CDR3 bases are TGTGCCAGCAGCTTGGGTGTAGTGAACACTGAAGCTTTCTTT.